The 17 T cell receptor beta chains below come from one sample, sequenced in a study of cytomegalovirus exposure and HLA in healthy donors. The PCR had 60 Vbeta and 13 Jbeta primers. Clones were sequenced by immunoSEQ multiplex PCR, and TCRdb holds only the in-frame ones, with some missing. The table for this sample gives some 150,000 clones. Material: PBMCs. Receptors originate from a man aged 40-49 years in good health and CMV-seronegative.

Comment on this clone: The sample contains more than one DNA sequence encoding this CDR3. V is TRBV7-9 and J is TRBJ1-5, with TRBD1 matching 11 bases. V dropped 1 base and J dropped 11; count of bases not matched to a gene: 4. CDR1 SEHNR and CDR2 FQNEAQ come from the germline V gene (reference sequence). The CDR3 spans 14 residues. The CDR3 DNA reads TGTGCCAGCAGCTTAGGGGACAGGGGGGGGTCCCAGCATTTT. Translation: CASSLGDRGGSQHF.

This chain uses TRBV30 with TRBJ2-5; TRBD2 matches 8 bases. Germline CDR1 and CDR2: GTSNPN and SVGIG (reference sequence). This CDR3 spans 14 amino acids. V gave up 3 bases and J gave up 2 bases; unmatched junction bases: 5. Here the CDR3 reads CAWREAGEQETQYF. The DNA for the CDR3 is TGTGCCTGGAGGGAAGCGGGGGAACAAGAGACCCAGTACTTC.

DNA for the CDR3: TGCGCCAGCAGCTTGGGGGCAGGGCAGGTCACTGAAGCTTTCTTT. It codes for CASSLGAGQVTEAFF. This chain connects TRBV5-1 to TRBJ1-1, with D possibly TRBD1 on 5 matching bases. The CDR3 runs 15 residues. The V gene lost 0 bases and the J gene lost 4 bases, with 13 bases spanning the gap. Per germline, CDR1 SGHRS and CDR2 YFSETQ.

The gene calls are TRBV4-2 and TRBJ1-1; tentatively, D is TRBD1 (6 bases). Germline CDR1 reads LGHNA; CDR2 reads YNFKEQ. V was cut by 0 bases and J by 5 bases, with 13 bases left in between. The CDR3 consists of 15 residues. In DNA, the CDR3 is TGTGCCAGCAGCCAAGAGGGCAGGGGTAGAACTGAAGCTTTCTTT. It is translated as CASSQEGRGRTEAFF.

V and J are TRBV6-5 and TRBJ1-2, with 8 bases fitting TRBD1. This CDR3 contains 15 residues. CDR1 and CDR2 from the germline V gene are MNHEY and SVGAGI. V shed 6 bases, J shed 3 bases, and the junction held 9 bases outside the gene matches. Here the CDR3 reads CASSHDSGGDYGYTF. DNA for the CDR3: TGTGCCAGCAGCCACGACTCAGGGGGCGACTATGGCTACACCTTC.

This chain links TRBV2 with TRBJ2-3, with 12 bases fitting TRBD2. The CDR3 loop spans 15 amino acids. After removal of 6 bases from V and 5 bases from J, the junction contained 6 bases not matched to a gene. In germline, CDR1 is SNHLY, CDR2 FYNNEI. The CDR3 DNA is TGTGCCAGCAGCGTCCTAGCGGGGGGGAAAGATACGCAGTATTTT. Residues: CASSVLAGGKDTQYF. Full variable domain (remainder filled in from reference TRBV2 and TRBJ2-3): EPEVTQTPSHQVTQMGQEVILRCVPISNHLYFYWYRQILGQKVEFLVSFYNNEISEKSEIFDDQFSVERPDGSNFTLKIRSTKLEDSAMYFCASSVLAGGKDTQYFGPGTRLTVL.

The V and J genes are TRBV19 and TRBJ2-7; D perhaps matches TRBD2 (6 bases). CDR3 length: 15 residues. V shed 5 bases and J shed 2 bases, with 16 bases lying between them. Per germline, CDR1 LNHDA and CDR2 SQIVND (reference sequence). The CDR3 DNA reads as TGTGCCAGTAGTGATCGGGGGAGACTGGCCTACGAGCAGTACTTC. Protein: CASSDRGRLAYEQYF.

With respect to this clone: The junction differs from germline at one of its ends, possibly a read error. The chain couples TRBV7-2 to TRBJ1-1; D might be TRBD1 (5 bases). Per germline, CDR1 SGHTA and CDR2 FQGNSA. The CDR3 covers 14 residues. CDR3 protein: CASTLRGTRTEAFF. The DNA of the CDR3 is TGTGCCAGCACCTTAAGGGGCACTCGCACTGAAGCTTTCTTT.

V gene TRBV5-1 combines with J gene TRBJ2-7, with 7 nucleotides matching TRBD1. Germline V gene lookup returns CDR1 SGHRS and CDR2 YFSETQ. V shed 3 bases and J 0 bases; nucleotides not matched to a gene: 6. This CDR3 has 15 amino acids. The CDR3 loop reads CASSYDRESSYEQYF. The CDR3 DNA is TGCGCCAGCAGCTACGACAGGGAGTCCTCCTACGAGCAGTACTTC.

This rearrangement joins TRBV5-4 to TRBJ2-6; TRBD1 matches 9 bases. V trimming: 2 bases; J trimming: 0 bases; junction bases outside the gene matches: 3. This CDR3 contains 17 residues. Germline-derived CDR1 and CDR2 are SGHNT and YYREEE (reference sequence). The CDR3 reads CASSLQGAGSGANVLTF. The CDR3 coding sequence is TGTGCCAGCAGCTTACAGGGGGCAGGCTCTGGGGCCAACGTCCTGACTTTC.

The V call is TRBV9, the J call TRBJ1-5; 7 bases agree with TRBD1. The CDR3 totals 13 residues. V was clipped by 4 bases and J by 7 bases; unmatched bases: 5. Germline V gives CDR1 SGDLS, CDR2 YYNGEE. The CDR3 coding sequence is TGTGCCAGCAGCCTACAGGGGATGCAGCCCCAGCATTTT. This codes for CASSLQGMQPQHF. The full variable domain, rest sourced from reference TRBV9 and TRBJ1-5, is DSGVTQTPKHLITATGQRVTLRCSPRSGDLSVYWYQQSLDQGLQFLIQYYNGEERAKGNILERFSAQQFPDLHSELNLSSLELGDSALYFCASSLQGMQPQHFGDGTRLSIL.

The gene calls are TRBV5-1 and TRBJ1-1, with 7 bases fitting TRBD1. V shed 1 base and J 4 bases; nucleotides not matched to a gene: 7. The CDR3 has 15 amino acids. Germline V gene data show CDR1 as SGHRS and CDR2 as YFSETQ. The CDR3 DNA sequence: TGCGCCAGCAGCTTGAGGGCCACAGGGGTCACTGAAGCTTTCTTT. Its translation is CASSLRATGVTEAFF.

V gene TRBV7-2 combines with J gene TRBJ1-3, with no clear D. CDR1 and CDR2 from the germline V gene are SGHTA and FQGNSA. The CDR3 contains 15 residues. V lost 4 bases and J lost 0, with 10 bases in between. The CDR3, as DNA: TGTGCCAGCAGCTCGACACATTACTCTGGAAACACCATATATTTT. This encodes CASSSTHYSGNTIYF.

As concerns this clone: This CDR3 is also generated by other DNA sequences in the sample. The chain couples TRBV7-2 to TRBJ2-7, with 7 bases aligning to TRBD1. CDR1 and CDR2 (germline): SGHTA, FQGNSA. V shed 2 bases, J shed 2 bases, and the junction held 6 bases outside the gene matches. There are 15 residues in the CDR3. CDR3 in DNA: TGTGCCAGCAGCTTACGGGCAGGGGGTACCTACGAGCAGTACTTC. Amino acid sequence: CASSLRAGGTYEQYF.

The rearrangement links TRBV15 to TRBJ2-1, with D tentatively TRBD2 (7 bases). Germline V lookup: CDR1 LNHNV, CDR2 YYDKDF (reference sequence). CDR3 size: 14 residues. V shed 1 base and J shed 9 bases, with 13 bases lying between them. CDR3 protein: CATSRGGASGEQFF. The CDR3 DNA sequence: TGTGCCACCAGCAGAGGGGGGGCTAGCGGTGAGCAGTTCTTC.

This chain joins TRBV19 and TRBJ1-5; 8 bases agree with TRBD1. Germline assignment: CDR1 LNHDA and CDR2 SQIVND (reference sequence). CDR3 length equals 17 residues. After removal of 5 bases from V and 0 bases from J, the junction contained 9 bases not matched to a gene. As DNA, the CDR3 is TGTGCCAGTAGTCCGGACAGGGACTTTTATAGCAATCAGCCCCAGCATTTT. This gives the protein CASSPDRDFYSNQPQHF.

The CDR3 is CASSPQATTNEQFF. The CDR3 DNA reads TGTGCCAGTAGTCCTCAGGCCACCACCAATGAGCAGTTCTTC. The J gene is TRBJ2-1, the V gene TRBV19; no definite D call. With 5 bases removed from V and 6 bases from J, the gap between germline ends came to 14 bases. This CDR3 region has 14 residues. Germline CDR1 reads LNHDA; CDR2 reads SQIVND (reference sequence).